Below are 28 T cell receptor beta chains sequenced from a single sample in a study of molecular identifiers for immune sequencing clone quantification. TCRdb recomputed calls from the PCR reads with MiXCR, one row per CDR3 protein. Among about 500,000 distinct CDR3 sequences listed, around 23% were seen once. The material sequenced was naive CD8+ T cells from blood, with Jurkat cell RNA spiked in. The subset: FACS-sorted CD8+CD4-CCR7+CD45RA+ naive T cells. The receptors were sampled from a human donor in good health. Some libraries in this study had Jurkat cell RNA spiked in.

This clonotype was counted between two and nine times. The V call is TRBV15, the J call TRBJ1-1; 10 bases are shared with TRBD1. This CDR3 has 14 amino acids. Per germline, CDR1 LNHNV and CDR2 YYDKDF (reference sequence). V trimming: 3 bases; J trimming: 4 bases; junction bases outside the gene matches: 2. The DNA for the CDR3 is TGTGCCACCAGCAGGGGGACAGGGGTCACTGAAGCTTTCTTT. It is translated as CATSRGTGVTEAFF.

The V and J genes are TRBV20-1 and TRBJ2-2; 10 bases agree with TRBD2. Looked up from germline, CDR1 is DFQATT and CDR2 is SNEGSKA (reference sequence). The CDR3 is 16 residues long. Losses at the gene ends were 0 bases for V and 4 bases for J; bases not matched to a gene: 5. The CDR3 coding sequence is TGCAGTGCTAGAGAGTTAGCGGGGGGACTCACCGGGGAGCTGTTTTTT. Amino acids: CSARELAGGLTGELFF.

In this sample, this clonotype turned up a few times. The chain is built from TRBV30 and TRBJ2-5; 9 positions match TRBD2. The CDR3 is 17 residues long. V shed 2 bases and J 5 bases; nucleotides not matched to a gene: 15. The germline V gene has CDR1 GTSNPN and CDR2 SVGIG (reference sequence). The CDR3 is CAWSNPIAGDVWETQYF. CDR3 sequence (DNA): TGTGCCTGGAGTAACCCAATAGCGGGAGATGTTTGGGAGACCCAGTACTTC.

This clonotype is a singleton in its sample. CDR3: CASSSGTSLRRETQYF. The CDR3 coding sequence is TGTGCCAGCAGTAGTGGGACTAGCTTGAGGAGAGAGACCCAGTACTTC. The rearrangement joins TRBV27 to TRBJ2-5, with TRBD2 identical over 9 bases. Germline V gene data show CDR1 as MNHEY and CDR2 as SMNVEV (reference sequence). This CDR3 comprises 16 residues. J was trimmed by 4 bases and V by 5 bases; bases with no gene match: 11.

This clonotype was seen only a few times. V gene TRBV19 combines with J gene TRBJ2-7; D remains ambiguous. CDR3 length equals 13 residues. V was pared by 4 bases and J by 4 bases, with 11 bases between. Per germline, CDR1 LNHDA and CDR2 SQIVND (reference sequence). CDR3 DNA sequence: TGTGCCAGTAGTACCCCACCCTGGTACGAGCAGTACTTC. It encodes CASSTPPWYEQYF.

This sequence joins TRBV30 and TRBJ2-7, with D possibly matching TRBD1 (6 bases). The germline V and J ends were trimmed by 1 base and 2 bases, with 12 bases remaining between them. The CDR3 has 14 residues. Germline V gene lookup returns CDR1 GTSNPN and CDR2 SVGIG (reference sequence). The DNA for the CDR3 is TGTGCCTGGAGTGACCGGGACAATCCCTACGAGCAGTACTTC. Translated, it gives CAWSDRDNPYEQYF.

This clonotype was seen ten or more times. The chain joins TRBV4-1 to TRBJ2-5; no reliable D call. The germline V gene encodes CDR1 MGHRA and CDR2 YSYEKL. The CDR3 sequence is 15 residues long. With 0 bases removed from V and 0 bases from J, the gap between germline ends came to 8 bases. The CDR3 DNA reads TGCGCCAGCAGCCAAGATCAGAGCAACCAAGAGACCCAGTACTTC. Translated, it gives CASSQDQSNQETQYF.

This clonotype has just a few counts. V gene TRBV10-3 combines with J gene TRBJ2-2; 7 bases are a match to TRBD1. This CDR3 region has 16 residues. J lost 0 bases, V lost 6 bases, and 7 bases had no gene match. The germline V gene has CDR1 ENHRY and CDR2 SYGVKD. In DNA, the CDR3 is TGTGCCATCAGAGACTTCAGGGGGTCGAACACCGGGGAGCTGTTTTTT. Its protein product is CAIRDFRGSNTGELFF.

The chain recombines TRBV2 with TRBJ1-5; 8 bases line up with TRBD1. The length of the CDR3 is 17 residues. The germline gives CDR1 SNHLY, CDR2 FYNNEI. The J segment lost 3 bases and the V segment lost 3 bases, leaving 10 bases of the junction unmatched. The CDR3: CASSEAIDRGPNQPQHF. In DNA form, the CDR3 reads TGTGCCAGCAGTGAGGCAATTGACAGGGGCCCCAATCAGCCCCAGCATTTT.

This clonotype has ten or more counts. Since no conserved phenylalanine or tryptophan closes the CDR3, a read error is the likely cause. The DNA is left out, because the CDR3 cannot be placed on it with certainty; the CDR3 is given as TCRdb lists it. The CDR3 loop reads CASSDGDWRTPIR. This chain connects TRBV2 to TRBJ2-4; no check of the table's D call, TRBD2, against the DNA was made. Per germline, CDR1 SNHLY and CDR2 FYNNEI. The CDR3 is 13 amino acids in total, end residues counted.

About this clonotype itself: The junction differs from germline at one of its ends, possibly a read error. The chain combines TRBV20-1 with TRBJ2-5, with a weak D call TRBD2 (5 bases). CDR1 DFQATT and CDR2 SNEGSKA come from the germline V gene (reference sequence). The CDR3 loop spans 16 amino acids. The CDR3 sequence is CSARDTSGSGQEIQYF. The DNA for the CDR3 is TGCAGTGCTAGAGATACCTCGGGGAGCGGCCAAGAGATCCAGTACTTC.

The chain carries TRBV27 and TRBJ2-5, with TRBD1 as a possible D gene (6 bases). V gave up 3 bases and J gave up 3 bases, with 14 bases separating them. This CDR3 has 15 residues. Germline assignment: CDR1 MNHEY and CDR2 SMNVEV (reference sequence). CDR3 coding DNA: TGTGCCAGCAGTTTGACAGGACCTCAAAAAGAGACCCAGTACTTC. As protein: CASSLTGPQKETQYF.

This clonotype was picked up a small number of times. This sequence joins TRBV27 and TRBJ1-1; D is undetermined. V was pared by 4 bases and J by 7 bases, with 13 bases between. The CDR3 is 13 amino acids. The germline V gene encodes CDR1 MNHEY and CDR2 SMNVEV (reference sequence). The CDR3 spells CASSYVSGVEAFF. The DNA for the CDR3 is TGTGCCAGCAGTTATGTGAGTGGGGTTGAAGCTTTCTTT.

On this clonotype itself: Given a much more abundant clone one base away, this may be a read error. V usage is TRBV5-3 and J usage is TRBJ2-7; 9 bases align to TRBD1. TRBV5-3 is an open reading frame, and its role is uncertain. The V and J ends lost 8 bases and 1 base, in that order; junction bases with no gene match: 16. The CDR3 has 17 amino acids. This CDR3 reads CASSPGADRGTSYEQYF. In DNA, the CDR3 is TGTGCCAGCAGCCCGGGGGCTGACAGGGGGACTTCCTACGAGCAGTACTTC.

In its sample, this clonotype was seen many times. V is TRBV29-1 and J is TRBJ2-2; 8 positions match TRBD2. Germline CDR1 SQVTM, CDR2 ANQGSEA. The CDR3 has 16 residues. V trimming: 1 base; J trimming: 7 bases; junction bases outside the gene matches: 11. CDR3 sequence reads: CSVEAGGTWFSGELFF. The CDR3, as DNA: TGCAGCGTTGAAGCGGGGGGGACATGGTTTAGCGGGGAGCTGTTTTTT.

The CDR3 region has the DNA TGTGCCAGCAGCAAAGGCGGGGACCCTGAACGGGGCTATGGCTACACCTTC. It is translated as CASSKGGDPERGYGYTF. V is TRBV21-1 and J is TRBJ1-2; TRBD1 is the table's D call and was not checked against the DNA. TRBV21-1 has pseudogene status. The CDR3 has 17 amino acids.

A note on this clonotype: An end of the junction differs from the germline gene, which may be a read error. V gene TRBV28 combines with J gene TRBJ1-1, with D maybe TRBD1 (5 bases). The CDR3 is 15 amino acids. The germline V gene encodes CDR1 MDHEN and CDR2 SYDVKM. The CDR3 loop is CTSIQRGTMNTEAFF. The CDR3 nucleotides read TGTACCAGCATCCAACGGGGGACCATGAACACTGAAGCTTTCTTT.

In its sample, this clonotype was seen once. V gene TRBV11-2 combines with J gene TRBJ2-1; weak D call: TRBD1 (5 bases). V dropped 3 bases and J dropped 2 bases, with 20 bases sitting between them. This CDR3 has 18 residues. Germline CDR1 SGHAT, CDR2 FQNNGV. The CDR3 loop is CASSFGRGRVSPYNEQFF. The CDR3 DNA sequence: TGTGCCAGCAGCTTCGGAAGGGGAAGGGTTTCCCCCTACAATGAGCAGTTCTTC.

A word on this clonotype: A clone one base away is much larger, so this may be a read error. The chain carries TRBV12-3 or TRBV12-4 and TRBJ2-3, with TRBD2 identical over 10 bases. V lost 5 bases to trimming and J lost 6 bases; unmatched junction nucleotides: 8. The CDR3 has 15 amino acids. The CDR3 nucleotides read TGTGCCAGCAGTGAAAATAGCGGGAGGATGGATACGCAGTATTTT. This sequence encodes CASSENSGRMDTQYF.

A note on this clonotype: The junction and the germline gene differ at one end; a read error may be behind it. The CDR3 DNA sequence: TGCGCCGGCAGCCCCGGACGGAACCAAGAGACCCAGTACTTC. This codes for CAGSPGRNQETQYF. The chain couples TRBV5-1 to TRBJ2-5; D ambiguous. This CDR3 spans 14 amino acids. CDR1 SGHRS and CDR2 YFSETQ come from the germline V gene.

A word on this clonotype: At one end, the junction sequence differs from germline, possibly due to a read error. The chain has TRBV20-1 and TRBJ2-7; 11 positions match TRBD2. Germline values: CDR1 DFQATT, CDR2 SNEGSKA (reference sequence). The CDR3 totals 15 residues. The CDR3 DNA reads TGCAGTGCTAGAGATGGACTAGCGGGCCTCTACGCGCAGTACTTC. The encoded protein is CSARDGLAGLYAQYF.

Points on this clonotype: The germline gene is not matched at one end of the junction; a read error may be the cause. V usage is TRBV24-1 and J usage is TRBJ2-1; D could derive from TRBD1 or TRBD2 (5 bases each). Germline values: CDR1 KGHDR, CDR2 SFDVKD. The CDR3 is 12 residues long. The DNA of the CDR3 is TGTGCCGCCAGTGATTTCAGGGACGAGCAGTTCTTC. Its protein product is CAASDFRDEQFF.

The rearrangement links TRBV5-3 to TRBJ1-4, with D maybe TRBD1 (6 bases). TRBV5-3 is an ORF for which the function is uncertain. Trimming removed 0 bases from V and 3 bases from J, with 15 bases in between. There are 17 residues in the CDR3. This CDR3 is CARSLGPSTGSNEKLFF. The CDR3 DNA reads TGTGCCAGAAGCTTGGGCCCCTCGACAGGATCTAATGAAAAACTGTTTTTT.

The V call is TRBV6-2 or TRBV6-3, the J call TRBJ2-5; 7 bases line up with TRBD2. This CDR3 region has 19 residues. In germline, CDR1 is MNHEY, CDR2 SVGEGT. V dropped 3 bases and J dropped 1; count of bases not matched to a gene: 17. CDR3 region: CASSYSRGTSGVLQETQYF. In nucleotides, the CDR3 is TGTGCCAGCAGTTATTCCCGGGGTACGAGCGGGGTTCTCCAAGAGACCCAGTACTTC.

The chain has TRBV13 and TRBJ2-5; D gene unclear. In germline, CDR1 is PRHDT, CDR2 FYEKMQ (reference sequence). The CDR3 length is 15 residues. The V end was cut by 1 base, the J end by 4 bases, with 13 bases between. The CDR3: CASSLAGCVLETQYF. The DNA of the CDR3 is TGTGCCAGCAGCTTAGCTGGCTGCGTATTAGAGACCCAGTACTTC. Looking up the rest from reference TRBV13 and TRBJ2-5 gives the full variable domain: AAGVIQSPRHLIKEKRETATLKCYPIPRHDTVYWYQQGPGQDPQFLISFYEKMQSDKGSIPDRFSAQQFSDYHSELNMSSLELGDSALYFCASSLAGCVLETQYFGPGTRLLVL.

Concerning this clonotype itself: A junction end diverges from the germline sequence, so it may reflect a read error. This rearrangement joins TRBV9 to TRBJ1-1; 11 nucleotides match TRBD1. CDR1 and CDR2 (germline): SGDLS, YYNGEE. This CDR3 region has 15 residues. The CDR3 DNA follows: TGTGCCAGCAGCGTAGAAGGGACAGGGGGGACTGCAGCTTTCTTT. The encoded protein is CASSVEGTGGTAAFF.

This clonotype was seen a handful of times. The V call is TRBV4-3, the J call TRBJ2-7; D unclear. The V end was cut by 0 bases, the J end by 4 bases, with 10 bases between. CDR3 length: 14 residues. CDR1 is LGHNA, CDR2 YSLEER, per germline. The CDR3 DNA reads as TGCGCCAGCAGCCAAGATTACGGTGATTACGAGCAGTACTTC. Its translation: CASSQDYGDYEQYF.

CDR3 sequence (DNA): TGTGCCAGCAGTGATACAGGGGGCGGATTACCCCTCCACTTT. Translated: CASSDTGGGLPLHF. The gene calls are TRBV6-1 and TRBJ1-6; 9 positions match TRBD1. J gave up 12 bases and V 3 bases, and 6 bases lay outside the gene matches. The CDR3 is 14 residues long. Germline CDR1 is MNHNS and CDR2 is SASEGT.